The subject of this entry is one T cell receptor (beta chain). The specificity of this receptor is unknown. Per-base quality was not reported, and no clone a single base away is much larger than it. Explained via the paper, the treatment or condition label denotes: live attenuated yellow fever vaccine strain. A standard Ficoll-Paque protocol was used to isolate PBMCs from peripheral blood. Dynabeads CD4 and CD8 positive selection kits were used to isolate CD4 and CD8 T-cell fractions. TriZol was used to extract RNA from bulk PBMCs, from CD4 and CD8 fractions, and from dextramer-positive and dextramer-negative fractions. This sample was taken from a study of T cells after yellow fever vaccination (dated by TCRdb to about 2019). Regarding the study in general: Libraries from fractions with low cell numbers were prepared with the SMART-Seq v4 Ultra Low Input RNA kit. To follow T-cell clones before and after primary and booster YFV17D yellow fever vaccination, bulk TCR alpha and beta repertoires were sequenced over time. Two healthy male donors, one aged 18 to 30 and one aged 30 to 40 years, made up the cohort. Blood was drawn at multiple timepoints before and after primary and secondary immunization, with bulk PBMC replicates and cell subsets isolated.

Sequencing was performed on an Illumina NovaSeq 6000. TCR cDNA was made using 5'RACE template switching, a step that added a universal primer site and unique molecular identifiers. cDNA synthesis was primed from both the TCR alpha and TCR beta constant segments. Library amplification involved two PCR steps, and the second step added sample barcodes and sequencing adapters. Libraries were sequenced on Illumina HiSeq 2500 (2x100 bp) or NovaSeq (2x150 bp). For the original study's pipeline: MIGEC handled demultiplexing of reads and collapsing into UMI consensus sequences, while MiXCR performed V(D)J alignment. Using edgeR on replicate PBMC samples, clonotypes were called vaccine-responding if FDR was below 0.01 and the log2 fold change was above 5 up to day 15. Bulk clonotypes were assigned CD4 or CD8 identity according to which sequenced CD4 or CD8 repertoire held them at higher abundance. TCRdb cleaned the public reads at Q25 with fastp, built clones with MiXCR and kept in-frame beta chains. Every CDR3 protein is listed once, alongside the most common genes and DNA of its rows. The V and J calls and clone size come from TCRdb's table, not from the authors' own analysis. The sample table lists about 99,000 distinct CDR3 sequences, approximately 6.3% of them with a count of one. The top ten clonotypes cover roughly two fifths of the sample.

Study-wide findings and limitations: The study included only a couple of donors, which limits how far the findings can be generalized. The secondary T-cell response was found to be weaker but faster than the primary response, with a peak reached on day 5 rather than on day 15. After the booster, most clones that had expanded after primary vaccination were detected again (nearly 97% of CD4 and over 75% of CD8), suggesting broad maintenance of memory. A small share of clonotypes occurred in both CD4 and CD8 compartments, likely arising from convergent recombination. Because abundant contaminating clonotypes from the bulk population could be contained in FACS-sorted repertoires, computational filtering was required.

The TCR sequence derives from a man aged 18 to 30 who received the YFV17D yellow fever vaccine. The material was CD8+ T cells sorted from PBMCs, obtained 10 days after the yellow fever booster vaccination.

The CDR3 protein is CASSLRGRGPESTNSPLHF. The base sequence is TGTGCCAGCAGTTTAAGAGGCCGCGGCCCCGAGTCGACCAATTCACCCCTCCACTTT. The chain is assembled from TRBV12-3 or TRBV12-4 and TRBJ1-6, with the D gene too uncertain to name. From its cysteine to its phenylalanine, the CDR3 spans 19 amino acids. Only CDR3 DNA is held: 57 bases, read in frame from base 1. Between the V and J ends, shortened by 2 bases and 7 bases respectively, the junction contains 24 bases.